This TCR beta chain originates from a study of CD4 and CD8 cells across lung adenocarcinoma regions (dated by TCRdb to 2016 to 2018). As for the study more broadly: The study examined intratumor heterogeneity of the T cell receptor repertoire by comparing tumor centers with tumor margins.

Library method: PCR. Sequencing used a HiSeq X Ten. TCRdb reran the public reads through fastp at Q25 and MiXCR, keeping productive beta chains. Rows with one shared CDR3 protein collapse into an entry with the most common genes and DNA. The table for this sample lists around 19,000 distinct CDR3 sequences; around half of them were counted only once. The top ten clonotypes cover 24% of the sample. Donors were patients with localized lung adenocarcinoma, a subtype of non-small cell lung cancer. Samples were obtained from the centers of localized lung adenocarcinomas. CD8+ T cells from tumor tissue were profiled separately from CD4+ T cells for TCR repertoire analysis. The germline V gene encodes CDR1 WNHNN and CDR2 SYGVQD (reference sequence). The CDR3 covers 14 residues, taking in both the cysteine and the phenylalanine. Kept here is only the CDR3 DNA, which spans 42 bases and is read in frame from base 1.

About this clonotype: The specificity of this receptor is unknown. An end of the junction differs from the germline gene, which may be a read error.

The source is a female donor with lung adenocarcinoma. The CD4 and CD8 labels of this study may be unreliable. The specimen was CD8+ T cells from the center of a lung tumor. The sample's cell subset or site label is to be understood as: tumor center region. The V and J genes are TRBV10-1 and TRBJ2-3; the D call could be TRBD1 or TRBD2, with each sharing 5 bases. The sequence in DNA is TGCGCCGTCACGGGGCTGTGGGCCTCAGATACGCAGTATTTC. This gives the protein CAVTGLWASDTQYF.